Below, 9 T cell receptor beta chains from the same sample are listed, as sequenced in a study of CD8+ T cells in alopecia areata. Reverse transcribed after extraction, RNA yielded cDNA as the sequencing template. Repertoires were generated with immunoSEQ multiplex PCR, while TCRdb's copy carries only in-frame clones and drops some. The sample carries fewer than 150,000 clones, approximately 58% recorded once. The sample comprised CD4+ T cells sorted from blood. The source is a human donor in good health.

The chain carries TRBV7-2 and TRBJ1-1; TRBD1 is a possible D gene (5 bases). The germline V and J ends were trimmed by 4 bases and 1 base, with 16 bases remaining between them. There are 16 residues in the CDR3. CDR1 and CDR2 (germline): SGHTA, FQGNSA. The CDR3 sequence: CASSSALGTANTEAFF. The CDR3 nucleotides are TGTGCCAGCAGCTCGGCACTTGGGACGGCGAACACTGAAGCTTTCTTT.

As DNA, the CDR3 is TGCAGCGTGGCCCTGACTTTTAGCTCCTACAATGAGCAGTTCTTC. This codes for CSVALTFSSYNEQFF. The genes are TRBV29-1 and TRBJ2-1; unclear D gene. V dropped 6 bases and J dropped 0 bases, with 15 bases sitting between them. CDR1 and CDR2 from the germline V gene are SQVTM and ANQGSEA. The CDR3 is 15 amino acids.

V is TRBV5-1 and J is TRBJ2-7, with D tentatively TRBD1 (6 bases). The V and J ends lost 0 bases and 1 base respectively, with 11 bases between them. The CDR3 consists of 15 residues. Germline loops: CDR1 SGHRS, CDR2 YFSETQ. CDR3 nucleotides: TGCGCCAGCAGCTTGGGAGGGACATCTTCCTACGAGCAGTACTTC. This gives the protein CASSLGGTSSYEQYF.

The chain recombines TRBV5-4 with TRBJ2-5; 9 bases match TRBD2. After removal of 1 base from V and 4 bases from J, the junction contained 5 bases not matched to a gene. The CDR3 has 15 residues. The V gene's germline CDR1 is SGHNT and CDR2 YYREEE (reference sequence). DNA for the CDR3: TGTGCCAGCAGCTTGAGGAGTAGCGGGGGAGAGACCCAGTACTTC. It specifies CASSLRSSGGETQYF.

The gene calls are TRBV11-2 and TRBJ1-1; D gene ambiguous. The length of the CDR3 is 14 residues. Germline V gene lookup returns CDR1 SGHAT and CDR2 FQNNGV. V lost 0 bases and J 6 bases, leaving 11 bases between the germline ends. This CDR3 is CASSLDGNPPEAFF. CDR3 bases: TGTGCCAGCAGCTTAGATGGAAACCCGCCTGAAGCTTTCTTT. Based on the CDR3 plus reference TRBV11-2 and TRBJ1-1, the full variable domain is EAGVAQSPRYKIIEKRQSVAFWCNPISGHATLYWYQQILGQGPKLLIQFQNNGVVDDSQLPKDRFSAERLKGVDSTLKIQPAKLEDSAVYLCASSLDGNPPEAFFGQGTRLTVV.

The J gene is TRBJ1-2, the V gene TRBV2; D is perhaps TRBD1 (5 bases). The V gene lost 6 bases and the J gene lost 8 bases, with 16 bases spanning the gap. Germline CDR1 and CDR2: SNHLY and FYNNEI. This CDR3 has 13 residues. This chain's CDR3 is CASRPQGEDGYTF. The DNA of the CDR3 is TGTGCCAGCAGGCCTCAGGGAGAAGACGGCTACACCTTC.

V and J are TRBV7-9 and TRBJ2-1; 7 bases map to TRBD1. The CDR3 runs to 12 residues. Germline assignment: CDR1 SEHNR and CDR2 FQNEAQ (reference sequence). The V gene end was trimmed by 8 bases and the J gene end by 5 bases; junction bases not matched to a gene: 3. This CDR3 reads CASQGVDNEQFF. DNA of the CDR3: TGTGCCAGCCAGGGGGTTGACAATGAGCAGTTCTTC.

This clone came up many times. The J gene is TRBJ2-1, the V gene TRBV2, with TRBD1 as a possible D gene (5 bases). Trimming took 3 bases from V and 4 from J, leaving 10 bases between them. This CDR3 region has 14 residues. Germline CDR1 is SNHLY and CDR2 is FYNNEI. The CDR3 spells CASSDRQGYNEQFF. The DNA for the CDR3 is TGTGCCAGCAGTGATCGGCAGGGATACAATGAGCAGTTCTTC.

The rearrangement links TRBV18 to TRBJ2-1; tentative D call: TRBD2 (7 bases). The germline CDR1 and CDR2 sequences are KGHSH and LQKENI. Trimming pared 3 bases from V and 8 bases from J, leaving 17 bases between. The CDR3 is 15 amino acids. The CDR3 sequence is CASSPGGGGTDEQFF. The CDR3 nucleotides read TGTGCCAGCTCACCGGGAGGGGGTGGCACGGATGAGCAGTTCTTC.